Each of the 15 T cell receptor beta chains below was sequenced from the same sample in a study of T cell clonality in common variable immunodeficiency. Their specific antigens are unknown. Whole-study findings and limits: Common variable immunodeficiency TCR beta sequences reportedly had fewer deletions and N-nucleotide insertions.

Produced via immunoSEQ multiplex PCR; TCRdb's table is partial and in-frame only. The sample presents 26,000 or so clones, none singletons. The sequenced sample was peripheral blood mononuclear cells. The receptors originated from a human donor with common variable immunodeficiency.

This clone has just a few counts. The sequence runs out 3 residues before the end of the CDR3; the remainder is reconstructed from the germline J gene. This sequence joins TRBV7-2 and TRBJ1-6; unclear D gene. Trimming cost V 5 bases and J 2 bases, with 10 bases left between them. Germline values: CDR1 SGHTA, CDR2 FQGNSA. There are 15 residues in the CDR3. CDR3 in amino acids: CASSSTVTYNSPLHF. The CDR3 DNA, read in part, is TGTGCCAGCAGCAGTACAGTGACCTATAATTCACCC.

Sample share makes this clone large (0.1 to 1%). Read sequence stops 3 residues before the CDR3 end, and the germline J gene provides the missing end. This chain connects TRBV12-3 or TRBV12-4 to TRBJ2-3; maybe TRBD2 (6 bases). V shed 6 bases and J shed 3 bases, with 13 bases lying between them. This CDR3 contains 14 residues. The CDR3 DNA, read in part, is TGTGCCAGCAGCCTGACTAGTGGGACAGATACG. Residues: CASSLTSGTDT. The full CDR3 protein reads CASSLTSGTDTQYF.

This clone has at least ten counts. The read ends 3 residues early relative to the CDR3; the germline J gene fills the gap. The sample holds other DNA sequences that translate to the same CDR3. The chain carries TRBV7-2 and TRBJ2-2; 7 bases line up with TRBD2. The CDR3 has 14 amino acids. Per germline, CDR1 SGHTA and CDR2 FQGNSA. Trimming took 0 bases from V and 5 from J; bases not matched to a gene: 0. The CDR3 protein is CASSLAGGTGELFF. Partial CDR3 DNA: TGTGCCAGCAGCTTAGCCGGGGGGACCGGGGAG. Variable domain in full (rest from reference TRBV7-2 and TRBJ2-2): GAGVSQSPSNKVTEKGKDVELRCDPISGHTALYWYRQSLGQGLEFLIYFQGNSAPDKSGLPSDRFSAERTGGSVSTLTIQRTQQEDSAVYLCASSLAGGTGELFFGEGSRLTVL.

This clone was seen many times. The read ends 3 residues shy of where the CDR3 ends; the end is completed using the germline J gene. This rearrangement joins TRBV6-2 or TRBV6-3 to TRBJ1-1; no definite D call. This CDR3 comprises 16 residues. The V end was cut by 0 bases, the J end by 0 bases, with 11 bases between. CDR1 and CDR2 (germline): MNHEY, SVGEGT. This CDR3 reads CASSYSQYPMNTEAFF. The sequenced part of the CDR3 DNA is TGTGCCAGCAGTTACTCCCAATACCCTATGAACACTGAA.

This clone has ten or more counts. The read terminates 3 residues ahead of where the CDR3 ends, so the germline J gene completes it. This rearrangement joins TRBV20-1 to TRBJ2-4; the match to TRBD1 covers 7 bases. The CDR3 has 14 residues. The junction had 6 bases not matched to a gene; V was cut back by 3 bases and J by 4 bases. Germline-derived CDR1 and CDR2 are DFQATT and SNEGSKA (reference sequence). The CDR3 is CSASTVGQKNIQYF. The covered CDR3 bases are TGCAGTGCTAGTACTGTGGGACAGAAAAACATT.

Only a few counts were recorded for this clone. Read data end 3 residues before the CDR3 end; the end is taken from the germline J gene. J is TRBJ2-2 and V is TRBV6-4, with 11 bases that match TRBD1. The V gene's germline CDR1 is MRHNA and CDR2 SNTAGT. The CDR3 spans 15 residues. V was pared by 6 bases and J by 5 bases, with 5 bases of the junction left unmatched. The CDR3 sequence: CASRWTGGETGELFF. CDR3 DNA (partial): TGTGCCAGCAGATGGACAGGGGGCGAGACCGGGGAG.

This clone was seen many times. CDR3 DNA (partial): TGCGCCAGCAGCTACCGACAGGGAAGCGGCGAG. It is translated as CASSYRQGSGE. The entire CDR3 protein is CASSYRQGSGEQYF. The V call is TRBV5-1, the J call TRBJ2-7; TRBD1 aligns across 7 bases. The read stops 3 residues short of the end of the CDR3; the missing end is completed from the germline J gene. The CDR3 runs to 14 residues. V trimming: 3 bases; J trimming: 6 bases; junction bases outside the gene matches: 9. The germline gives CDR1 SGHRS, CDR2 YFSETQ.

Note on this clone: The read ends 3 residues early relative to the CDR3; the germline J gene fills the gap. This rearrangement joins TRBV6-1 to TRBJ1-6; 10 bases line up with TRBD1. This CDR3 spans 15 amino acids. After removal of 3 bases from V and 7 bases from J, the junction contained 3 bases not matched to a gene. Germline CDR1 reads MNHNS; CDR2 reads SASEGT. The CDR3 protein is CASSDRQGANSPLHF. The part of the CDR3 DNA that was read is TGTGCCAGCAGTGACCGACAGGGGGCAAATTCACCC.

Many counts were recorded for this clone. Sequencing ends 3 residues short of the CDR3 end; the germline J gene provides the rest. The rearrangement uses TRBV28 and TRBJ1-5; 7 bases align to TRBD1. From germline, CDR1 is MDHEN and CDR2 SYDVKM. The CDR3 is made up of 15 amino acids. The trim removed 5 bases at V and 6 bases at J, leaving 10 bases unmatched. CDR3 region: CASSAVDRVGQPQHF. CDR3 DNA, as far as it was read: TGTGCCAGCAGTGCAGTAGACAGGGTAGGTCAGCCC.

There are many counts of this clone. The read ends 3 residues early relative to the CDR3; the germline J gene fills the gap. The V call is TRBV28, the J call TRBJ2-3; TRBD1 matches 7 bases. The CDR3 runs to 14 residues. Germline-derived CDR1 and CDR2 are MDHEN and SYDVKM. J was trimmed by 4 bases and V by 4 bases; bases with no gene match: 5. The CDR3 loop is CASSSSQGSDTQYF. The part of the CDR3 DNA that was read is TGTGCCAGCAGTTCATCACAGGGGTCAGATACG.

This clone was picked up many times. The read ends 3 residues early relative to the CDR3; the germline J gene fills the gap. The chain links TRBV10-1 to TRBJ1-1, with 8 nucleotides matching TRBD1. The CDR3 spans 12 residues. CDR1 and CDR2 (germline): WNHNN, SYGVQD (reference sequence). The CDR3 sequence is CASSLGTGEAFF. Incomplete CDR3 DNA: TGCGCCAGCAGTCTCGGGACAGGCGAA.

This clone appeared many times. The read terminates 3 residues before the CDR3 end, so the remaining end is supplied by the germline J gene. V usage is TRBV7-6 and J usage is TRBJ2-1; 7 nucleotides align to TRBD2. With V trimmed by 5 bases and J by 4 bases, 11 bases remained unmatched. The CDR3 covers 16 residues. CDR1 and CDR2 (germline): SGHVS, FNYEAQ. The CDR3 bases that were read are TGTGCCAGCAGCCCGTCGTTGCGGGGGATTTACAATGAG. Its translation is CASSPSLRGIYNE. The full CDR3 sequence reads CASSPSLRGIYNEQFF.

This clone appeared many times. Sequencing ends 3 residues short of the CDR3 end; the germline J gene provides the rest. The chain joins TRBV20-1 to TRBJ2-3; 11 bases fit TRBD2. The germline V gene encodes CDR1 DFQATT and CDR2 SNEGSKA (reference sequence). The CDR3 sequence is 14 residues long. The CDR3 reads CSAYTSGRPQTQYF. The sequenced part of the CDR3 DNA is TGCAGTGCCTATACTAGCGGGAGACCCCAGACG.

This clone was picked up many times. The read terminates 3 residues before the CDR3 end, so the remaining end is supplied by the germline J gene. The genes are TRBV18 and TRBJ2-7; no firm D call. The CDR3 covers 14 residues. Germline V CDR1 and CDR2: KGHSH, LQKENI. The germline V and J ends were trimmed by 0 bases and 1 base, with 7 bases remaining between them. Partial CDR3 DNA: TGTGCCAGCTCACCACCGGGCCGTTCCTACGAG. It yields the protein CASSPPGRSYE. The whole CDR3 sequence reads CASSPPGRSYEQYF.

As for this clone: The read gets to within 3 residues of the CDR3 end, and the germline J gene fills in the rest. The chain is built from TRBV11-2 and TRBJ2-1, with TRBD2 identical over 7 bases. There are 15 residues in the CDR3. J was trimmed by 3 bases and V by 5 bases; bases with no gene match: 7. Germline CDR1 SGHAT, CDR2 FQNNGV. This CDR3 is CASSAGLVVYNEQFF. The covered CDR3 bases are TGTGCCAGCAGCGCTGGACTAGTTGTCTACAATGAG.